The present entry profiles one TCR beta chain with its context. A single count supports this clone. Which antigen it targets is not known. The input lacks base qualities; no much larger clone sits a single base away. These data are taken from a study of blood T cell repertoires in COVID-19 (TCRdb year 2020). Looking at the study overall: The collaborator samples originated in the United States, Italy and Spain and spanned the acute and convalescent phases of COVID-19. The prospective study material was composed of cDNA or gDNA derived from T cells, B-cell-depleted T cells, or PBMCs. Deeply sampled blood TCRbeta repertoires from subjects exposed to, actively infected with, or recovered from COVID-19 were included in the dataset. The repertoires were released in a freely available public database intended as a resource for research on the immune response to SARS-CoV-2. The samples were drawn from two sources: the first 160 participants of the ongoing ImmuneRACE study, and over 950 subjects contributed by 6 global collaborators. Nearly every sample came with metadata listing a de-identified subject ID, COVID-19 status, age in years and sex. Where HLA class I and class II types were available, the types were taken from metadata supplied by the sample provider, not from assay-based typing.

TCRbeta CDR3 regions were amplified from genomic DNA using the immunoSEQ Assay, a bias-controlled multiplex PCR. The authors' pipeline ran thus. The number of nucleated cells in each sample was estimated from the amplification of reference gene primers within the assay. Sequence reads were collapsed and filtered to measure the absolute abundance of every unique TCRbeta CDR3 rearrangement. For each sample, productive Simpson clonality was calculated by taking the square root of Simpson's diversity index across productive rearrangements. Held by TCRdb, this immuneACCESS table contains in-frame sequences only and omits some clones. Under half of the omission traces to an unresolved V gene where checked; the cause of the rest is unknown. V, J and clone size reflect that table, while D and trimming were determined from the DNA. This sample holds about 40,000 clones; about four fifths were observed only once. The ten largest clones capture 2.6% of the sample.

Trimming leaves V shorter by 0 bases and J shorter by 15 bases, with the junction holding 3 bases beyond the gene matches. The germline V gene provides CDR1 MDHEN and CDR2 SYDVKM. Spanning cysteine to phenylalanine, the CDR3 consists of 12 amino acids. Just the 36-base CDR3 DNA is kept, in frame starting at base 1. Whole blood was collected in K2EDTA tubes by collaborating institutions according to the institutions' own protocols. For TCRbeta analysis, collaborators shipped samples in one of three forms: frozen whole blood, isolated PBMCs, or DNA extracted from either of those sample types. Broader findings and caveats from the paper: Clinical and demographic metadata were provided uncurated, with the amount varying by source and participant.

The specimen sequenced was peripheral blood. The TCR sequence derives from a woman aged 55-69 years with acute or convalescent COVID-19. In this chain, TRBV28 is recombined with TRBJ1-4, with 8 middle bases fitting TRBD1. The DNA reads as follows: TGTGCCAGCAGTTTATGGGACAGGGTATTGTTTTTT. Translation gives CASSLWDRVLFF.